Listed here are 25 T cell receptor beta chains from one sample, sequenced in a study of T cell repertoires in cytomegalovirus infection. TCRdb ran MiXCR on the reads and lists one entry per CDR3 protein. The sample has fewer than 400,000 distinct CDR3 sequences; approximately 18% are singletons. Specimen: PBMCs. Source of these receptors: a human donor in good health (CMV status not recorded). Some clones in this sample may be carry-over from other donors' samples.

This clonotype was seen at least ten times. The rearrangement links TRBV4-1 to TRBJ2-2, with TRBD1 identical over 8 bases. The CDR3 is 15 residues long. V lost 3 bases to trimming and J lost 1 base; unmatched junction nucleotides: 1. In germline, CDR1 is MGHRA, CDR2 YSYEKL. The CDR3 loop is CASSHGTGNTGELFF. The CDR3 DNA reads as TGCGCCAGCAGCCATGGGACAGGGAACACCGGGGAGCTGTTTTTT.

V usage is TRBV12-3 or TRBV12-4 and J usage is TRBJ1-2; the match to TRBD1 covers 9 bases. This CDR3 is built from 15 residues. The junction had 6 bases not matched to a gene; V was cut back by 3 bases and J by 4 bases. CDR3 residues: CASSFQGQGLYGYTF. DNA of the CDR3: TGTGCCAGCAGTTTCCAGGGACAGGGCCTCTATGGCTACACCTTC.

This clonotype was detected only a few times. The chain recombines TRBV5-6 with TRBJ2-1; 8 bases map to TRBD2. CDR3 length: 16 amino acids. After removal of 0 bases from V and 8 bases from J, the junction contained 10 bases not matched to a gene. Germline values: CDR1 SGHDT, CDR2 YYEEEE. The CDR3 sequence: CASSLGPGRGEYEQFF. The CDR3 bases are TGTGCCAGCAGCTTGGGGCCCGGGCGGGGGGAATATGAGCAGTTCTTC.

The V and J genes are TRBV20-1 and TRBJ1-3; 9 nucleotides line up with TRBD1. The CDR3 contains 14 residues. The germline CDR1 and CDR2 sequences are DFQATT and SNEGSKA (reference sequence). V shed 2 bases, J shed 8 bases, and the junction held 7 bases outside the gene matches. The CDR3 region has the DNA TGCAGTGCTAGATACGGGACAGGGTGGGACACCATATATTTT. Translation gives CSARYGTGWDTIYF.

The V gene is TRBV12-3 or TRBV12-4, the J gene TRBJ2-7, with TRBD1 identical over 7 bases. This CDR3 has 14 amino acids. Trimming cost V 2 bases and J 7 bases; bases outside gene matches: 8. CDR3 sequence: CASSLRQGSGEQYF. The CDR3 DNA follows: TGTGCCAGCAGTTTACGACAGGGAAGTGGGGAGCAGTACTTC.

This clonotype appeared many times. The V gene is TRBV4-3, the J gene TRBJ2-1, with D hard to call. CDR3 size: 15 residues. The ends were cut back, 1 base at V and 5 bases at J, with 12 bases in the middle. Germline CDR1 is LGHNA and CDR2 is YSLEER. CDR3: CASSQVSPNNNEQFF. In nucleotides, the CDR3 is TGCGCCAGCAGCCAAGTCTCCCCAAATAACAATGAGCAGTTCTTC.

This chain's CDR3 is CASSPGTSPNEQFF. The CDR3 coding sequence is TGTGCCAGCAGTCCCGGGACTAGCCCCAATGAGCAGTTCTTC. V usage is TRBV28 and J usage is TRBJ2-1; 9 bases match TRBD2. The CDR3 spans 14 residues. The trim removed 5 bases at V and 6 bases at J, leaving 5 bases unmatched. Germline values: CDR1 MDHEN, CDR2 SYDVKM.

This chain connects TRBV6-2 or TRBV6-3 to TRBJ2-3; D is undetermined. The CDR3 consists of 11 residues. Germline assignment: CDR1 MNHEY and CDR2 SVGEGT. V was clipped by 8 bases and J by 8 bases, with 11 bases between them. This CDR3 is CASQDEATQYF. The CDR3 coding sequence is TGTGCCAGCCAAGATGAAGCTACGCAGTATTTT.

This clonotype was picked up many times. The CDR3 bases are TGTGCCAGCAGTTACTGGGGCATCGGGGAGCTGTTTTTT. Its protein is CASSYWGIGELFF. The gene calls are TRBV6-2 or TRBV6-3 and TRBJ2-2, with a tentative D call TRBD1 (5 bases). Deletions cut 1 base from V and 7 bases from J, with 7 bases between. Germline CDR1 MNHEY, CDR2 SVGEGT. This CDR3 spans 13 amino acids.

This chain joins TRBV6-5 and TRBJ1-6, with 9 bases matching TRBD1. This CDR3 region has 21 residues. V lost 4 bases and J lost 0; bases outside the gene matches: 16. Germline loops: CDR1 MNHEY, CDR2 SVGAGI. CDR3 nucleotide sequence: TGTGCCAGCAGTTTAACCGGGACAGGGTTCGTCCCGAGCTCCTATAATTCACCCCTCCACTTT. This translates into CASSLTGTGFVPSSYNSPLHF.

This clonotype was counted between two and nine times. The chain couples TRBV20-1 to TRBJ1-1, with 8 bases fitting TRBD1. CDR1 is DFQATT and CDR2 is SNEGSKA in the germline V gene (reference sequence). The CDR3 runs 12 residues. With 3 bases clipped from V and 4 bases from J, the junction kept 1 base outside the gene matches. CDR3 DNA sequence: TGCAGTGCTAGCACAGGGGGCACTGAAGCTTTCTTT. Protein product: CSASTGGTEAFF.

This clonotype was detected many times. The rearrangement uses TRBV4-2 and TRBJ1-1; TRBD1 agrees at 10 bases. CDR1 and CDR2 from the germline V gene are LGHNA and YNFKEQ. The CDR3 is made up of 15 amino acids. V shed 1 base and J 5 bases; nucleotides not matched to a gene: 4. The CDR3 DNA is TGTGCCAGCAGCCAAGCCCGGACAGGGGGAACTGAAGCTTTCTTT. Translating gives CASSQARTGGTEAFF.

This clonotype was detected many times. The V gene is TRBV7-2, the J gene TRBJ1-4; 7 bases align to TRBD1. CDR3 length equals 17 residues. V lost 2 bases, J lost 7 bases, and 13 bases stayed unmatched. Looked up from germline, CDR1 is SGHTA and CDR2 is FQGNSA. In nucleotides, the CDR3 is TGTGCCAGCAGCTTATTTGGGGGCCGACAGGGCAGTGAAAAACTGTTTTTT. Translation: CASSLFGGRQGSEKLFF.

This clonotype occurred many times. The chain has TRBV7-6 and TRBJ2-7; D call uncertain. V shed 4 bases and J shed 3 bases, with 7 bases lying between them. This CDR3 is 12 amino acids long. Germline V gives CDR1 SGHVS, CDR2 FNYEAQ. The CDR3 region has the DNA TGTGCCAGCAGCTCCACGGGCTACGAGCAGTACTTC. Translated: CASSSTGYEQYF.

This sequence joins TRBV27 and TRBJ1-5, with D possibly TRBD1 on 6 matching bases. The V and J ends lost 4 bases and 7 bases respectively, with 14 bases between them. The CDR3 contains 14 residues. In germline, CDR1 is MNHEY, CDR2 SMNVEV (reference sequence). The CDR3 protein is CASSSDPGVQPQHF. DNA for the CDR3: TGTGCCAGCAGTTCAGACCCAGGGGTCCAGCCCCAGCATTTT.

The chain links TRBV6-5 to TRBJ1-6; 7 positions match TRBD1. With V trimmed by 8 bases and J by 6 bases, 7 bases remained unmatched. CDR3 length equals 14 residues. Per the germline V gene, CDR1 is MNHEY and CDR2 is SVGAGI. The CDR3 sequence: CASSQTGLNSPLHF. The CDR3 DNA sequence: TGTGCCAGCTCTCAGACAGGGCTTAATTCACCCCTCCACTTT.

This clonotype was picked up many times. V gene TRBV23-1 combines with J gene TRBJ2-3; D ambiguous. Being an ORF, TRBV23-1 has a function that is uncertain. This CDR3 spans 14 amino acids. V was trimmed by 1 base and J by 1 base, leaving 6 bases between them. The CDR3 nucleotides are TGCGCCAGCAGTCAATGGGTCCGCACAGATACGCAGTATTTT. Translating it yields CASSQWVRTDTQYF.

The chain couples TRBV7-2 to TRBJ2-7; no clear D gene. Trimming pared 1 base from V and 5 bases from J, leaving 15 bases between. CDR1 is SGHTA, CDR2 FQGNSA, per germline. The CDR3 covers 15 residues. CDR3 coding DNA: TGTGCCAGCAGCTTAGAGTTCGGTAGCCCACACGAGCAGTACTTC. Encoded protein: CASSLEFGSPHEQYF.

A word on this clonotype: With a much larger clone just one base away, this may be a read error. The chain employs TRBV27 and TRBJ2-5; unclear D gene. V was pared by 5 bases and J by 5 bases, with 12 bases between. Germline lookup yields CDR1 MNHEY and CDR2 SMNVEV (reference sequence). The CDR3 is 13 residues long. CDR3 loop: CASSRFTAETQYF. The CDR3 DNA is TGTGCCAGCAGTAGGTTCACCGCGGAGACCCAGTACTTC.

The chain uses TRBV11-2 and TRBJ2-1, with 9 bases that match TRBD2. The germline V gene encodes CDR1 SGHAT and CDR2 FQNNGV. The V and J ends lost 1 base and 5 bases, in that order; junction bases with no gene match: 9. The CDR3 extends over 17 amino acids. CDR3 in amino acids: CASSLVMRGGRHNEQFF. In DNA, the CDR3 is TGTGCCAGCAGCTTAGTGATGCGGGGGGGCCGCCACAATGAGCAGTTCTTC.

The chain combines TRBV4-1 with TRBJ2-3; D is possibly TRBD2 (5 bases). V was trimmed by 2 bases and J by 10 bases, leaving 10 bases between them. Germline V gives CDR1 MGHRA, CDR2 YSYEKL. This CDR3 is 12 amino acids long. CDR3 nucleotides: TGCGCCAGCAGCCAAAATCGGCGGGCGCAGTATTTT. Protein product: CASSQNRRAQYF.

This clonotype was seen more than once but under ten times. The J gene is TRBJ1-1, the V gene TRBV3-1, with D unresolved. Looked up from germline, CDR1 is LGHDT and CDR2 is YNNKEL (reference sequence). There are 15 residues in the CDR3. V was pared by 4 bases and J by 7 bases, with 19 bases between. The CDR3 reads CASSLPGRSGFEAFF. The DNA for the CDR3 is TGTGCCAGCAGCCTCCCTGGGCGGTCCGGGTTTGAAGCTTTCTTT.

This chain connects TRBV29-1 to TRBJ2-3; D is unresolved. Trimming stripped 5 bases from V and 7 bases from J, with 16 bases between. The CDR3 loop spans 13 amino acids. Germline CDR1 SQVTM, CDR2 ANQGSEA. The CDR3 DNA follows: TGCAGCGTTCGGGCAGGTAGCACCAATACGCAGTATTTT. Protein: CSVRAGSTNTQYF.

In its sample, this clonotype was seen many times. V usage is TRBV6-6 and J usage is TRBJ1-1; perhaps TRBD1 as D (6 bases). Germline V gene lookup returns CDR1 MNHNY and CDR2 SVGAGI (reference sequence). Deletions cut 8 bases from V and 10 bases from J, with 14 bases between. This CDR3 comprises 11 residues. The CDR3 region is CASRLQGAAFF. CDR3 nucleotide sequence: TGTGCCAGCCGTCTACAGGGTGCAGCTTTCTTT.

At least ten counts were recorded for this clonotype. This sequence joins TRBV7-2 and TRBJ1-2, with 8 bases lining up with TRBD1. From germline, CDR1 is SGHTA and CDR2 FQGNSA. V lost 5 bases to trimming and J lost 8 bases; unmatched junction nucleotides: 13. This CDR3 is built from 15 residues. In DNA, the CDR3 is TGTGCCAGCAGCCCGACCCCCGACAGGGGAGGCGGCTACACCTTC. It is translated as CASSPTPDRGGGYTF.